The clone carrying this T cell receptor (beta chain) has only a few counts. The antigen is undetermined. This sample was taken from a study of neurological immune-mediated disorders. Healthy controls were blood bank volunteers in Maryland, USA. From the 5' RACE reads, TCRdb called clonotypes with MiXCR, one entry per CDR3 protein. The data contain about 48,000 distinct CDR3 sequences, about 26% of them singletons. The V gene lost 0 bases and the J gene lost 4 bases, with 9 bases spanning the gap. CDR1 and CDR2 (germline): DFQATT, SNEGSKA (reference sequence). This CDR3 has 13 amino acids. Findings of the study overall: Whereas HTLV-1-associated myelopathy showed the most TCR clonal expansion, multiple sclerosis showed the least, with levels below those of healthy controls. Among expanded clones, no CDR3 amino acid sequences were shared across subjects, a pattern suggesting private repertoires in all groups.

The source of this sequence is a woman between 65 and 79 years old in good health. V gene TRBV20-1 combines with J gene TRBJ1-2, with D unresolved. What was sequenced was PBMCs. Here the CDR3 reads CSARDGRLYGYTF. The CDR3 DNA is TGCAGTGCTAGAGATGGTCGGCTCTATGGCTACACCTTC.